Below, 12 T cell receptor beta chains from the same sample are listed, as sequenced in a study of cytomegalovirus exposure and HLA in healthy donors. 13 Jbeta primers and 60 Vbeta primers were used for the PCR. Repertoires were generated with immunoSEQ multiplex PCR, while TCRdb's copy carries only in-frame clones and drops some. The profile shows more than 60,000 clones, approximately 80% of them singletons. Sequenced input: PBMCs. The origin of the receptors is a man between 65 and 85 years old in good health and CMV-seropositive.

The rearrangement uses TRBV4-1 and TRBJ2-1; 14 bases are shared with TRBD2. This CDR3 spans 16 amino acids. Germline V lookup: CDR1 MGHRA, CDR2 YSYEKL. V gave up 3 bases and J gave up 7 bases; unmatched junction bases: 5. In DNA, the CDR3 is TGCGCCAGCAGCCACCAGACTAGCGGGAGGGGGAATGAGCAGTTCTTC. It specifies CASSHQTSGRGNEQFF.

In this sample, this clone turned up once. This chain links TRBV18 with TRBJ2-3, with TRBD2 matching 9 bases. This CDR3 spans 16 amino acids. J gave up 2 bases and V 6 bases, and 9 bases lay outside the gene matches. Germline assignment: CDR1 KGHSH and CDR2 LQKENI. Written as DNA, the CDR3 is TGTGCCAGCTCTTCTCAGTCTAGCGGGACCACAGATACGCAGTATTTT. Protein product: CASSSQSSGTTDTQYF.

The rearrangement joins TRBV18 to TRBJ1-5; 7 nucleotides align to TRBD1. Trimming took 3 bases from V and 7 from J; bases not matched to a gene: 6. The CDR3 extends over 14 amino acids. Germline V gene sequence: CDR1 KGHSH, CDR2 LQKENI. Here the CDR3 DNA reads TGTGCCAGCTCACCGGGACAGCCCCCACAGCCCCAGCATTTT. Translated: CASSPGQPPQPQHF.

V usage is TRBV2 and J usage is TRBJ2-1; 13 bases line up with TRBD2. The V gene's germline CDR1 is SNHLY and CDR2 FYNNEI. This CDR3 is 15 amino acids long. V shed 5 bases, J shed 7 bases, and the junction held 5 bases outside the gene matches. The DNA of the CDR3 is TGTGCCAGCAGTCAGACTAGCGGGGGGCCTAATGAGCAGTTCTTC. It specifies CASSQTSGGPNEQFF. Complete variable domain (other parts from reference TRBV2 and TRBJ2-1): EPEVTQTPSHQVTQMGQEVILRCVPISNHLYFYWYRQILGQKVEFLVSFYNNEISEKSEIFDDQFSVERPDGSNFTLKIRSTKLEDSAMYFCASSQTSGGPNEQFFGPGTRLTVL.

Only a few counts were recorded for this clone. CDR3 residues: CASSATGSGTEAFF. The CDR3 bases are TGCGCCAGCAGCGCCACAGGGTCGGGGACTGAAGCTTTCTTT. The rearrangement uses TRBV5-1 and TRBJ1-1; a possible D gene is TRBD1 (6 bases). Germline CDR1 and CDR2: SGHRS and YFSETQ. V was clipped by 4 bases and J by 5 bases, with 15 bases between them. The CDR3 has 14 residues. The full variable domain, with the rest looked up from reference TRBV5-1 and TRBJ1-1, is KAGVTQTPRYLIKTRGQQVTLSCSPISGHRSVSWYQQTPGQGLQFLFEYFSETQRNKGNFPGRFSGRQFSNSRSEMNVSTLELGDSALYLCASSATGSGTEAFFGQGTRLTVV.

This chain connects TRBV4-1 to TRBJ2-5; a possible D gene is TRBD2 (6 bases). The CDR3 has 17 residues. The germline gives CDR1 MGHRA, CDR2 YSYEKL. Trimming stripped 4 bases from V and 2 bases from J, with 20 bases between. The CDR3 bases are TGCGCCAGCAGCCCGAGTCAAGGTGGGGAGGAACAAGAGACCCAGTACTTC. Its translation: CASSPSQGGEEQETQYF.

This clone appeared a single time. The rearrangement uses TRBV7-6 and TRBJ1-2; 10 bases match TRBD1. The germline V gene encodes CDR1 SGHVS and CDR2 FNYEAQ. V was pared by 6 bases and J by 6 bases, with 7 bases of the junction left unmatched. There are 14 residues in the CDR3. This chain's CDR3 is CASSLTGTGDGYTF. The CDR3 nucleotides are TGTGCCAGCAGTCTCACCGGGACAGGGGATGGCTACACCTTC.

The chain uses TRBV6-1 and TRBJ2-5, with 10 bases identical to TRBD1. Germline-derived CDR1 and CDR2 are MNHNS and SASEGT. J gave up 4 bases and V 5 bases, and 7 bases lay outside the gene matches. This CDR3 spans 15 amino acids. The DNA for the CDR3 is TGTGCCAGCAGTCGGACCGGGACAGGGGTAGAGACCCAGTACTTC. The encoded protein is CASSRTGTGVETQYF.

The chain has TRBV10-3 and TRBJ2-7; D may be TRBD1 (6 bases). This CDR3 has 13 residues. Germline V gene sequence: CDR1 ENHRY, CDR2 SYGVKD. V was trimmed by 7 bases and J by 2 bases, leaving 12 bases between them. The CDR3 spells CAITPDRTYEQYF. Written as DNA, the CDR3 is TGTGCCATCACCCCTGACAGGACCTACGAGCAGTACTTC.

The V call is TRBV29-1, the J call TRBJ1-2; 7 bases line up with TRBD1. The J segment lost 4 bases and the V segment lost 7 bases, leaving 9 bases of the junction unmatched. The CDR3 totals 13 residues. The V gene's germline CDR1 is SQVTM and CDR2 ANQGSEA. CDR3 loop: CSADITGVYGYTF. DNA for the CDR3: TGCAGCGCCGATATTACAGGGGTCTATGGCTACACCTTC.

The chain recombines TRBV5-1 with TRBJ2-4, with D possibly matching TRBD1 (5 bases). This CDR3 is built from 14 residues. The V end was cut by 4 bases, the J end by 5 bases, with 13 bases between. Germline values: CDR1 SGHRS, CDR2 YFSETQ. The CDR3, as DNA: TGCGCCAGCAGCCATGGCAGGGCCCAAAACATTCAGTACTTC. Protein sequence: CASSHGRAQNIQYF.

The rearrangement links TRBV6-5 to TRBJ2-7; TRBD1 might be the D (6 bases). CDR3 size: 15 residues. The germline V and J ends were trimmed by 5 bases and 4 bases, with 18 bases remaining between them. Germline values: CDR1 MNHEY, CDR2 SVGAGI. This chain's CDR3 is CASSPRWTEDYEQYF. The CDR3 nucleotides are TGTGCCAGCAGTCCCCGATGGACAGAGGATTACGAGCAGTACTTC.